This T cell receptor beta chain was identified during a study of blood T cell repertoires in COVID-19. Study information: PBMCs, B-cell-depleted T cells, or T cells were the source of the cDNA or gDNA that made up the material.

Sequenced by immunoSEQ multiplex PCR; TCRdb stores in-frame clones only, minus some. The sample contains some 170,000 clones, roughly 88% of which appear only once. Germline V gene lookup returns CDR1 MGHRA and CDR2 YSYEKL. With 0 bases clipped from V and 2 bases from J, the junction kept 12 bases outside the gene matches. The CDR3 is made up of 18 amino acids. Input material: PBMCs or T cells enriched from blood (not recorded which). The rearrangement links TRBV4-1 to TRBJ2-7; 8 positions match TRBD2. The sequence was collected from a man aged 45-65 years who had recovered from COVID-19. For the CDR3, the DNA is TGCGCCAGCAGCCAAGACCGGAGCGGGGGACCTGTGGCCTACGAGCAGTACTTC. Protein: CASSQDRSGGPVAYEQYF.